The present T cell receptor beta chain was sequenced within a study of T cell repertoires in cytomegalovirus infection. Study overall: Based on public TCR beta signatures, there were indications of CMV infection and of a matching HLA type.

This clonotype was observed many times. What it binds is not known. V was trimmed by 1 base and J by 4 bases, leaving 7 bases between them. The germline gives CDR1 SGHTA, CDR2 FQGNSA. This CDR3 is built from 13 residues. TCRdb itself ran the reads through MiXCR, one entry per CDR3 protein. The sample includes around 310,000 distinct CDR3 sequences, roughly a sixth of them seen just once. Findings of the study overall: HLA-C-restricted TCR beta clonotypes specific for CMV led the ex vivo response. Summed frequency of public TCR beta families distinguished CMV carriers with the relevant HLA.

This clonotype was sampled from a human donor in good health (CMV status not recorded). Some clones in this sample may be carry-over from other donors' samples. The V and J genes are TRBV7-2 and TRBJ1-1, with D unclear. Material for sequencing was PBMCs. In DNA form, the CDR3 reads TGTGCCAGCAGCTTAGACAGCTTCACTGAAGCTTTCTTT. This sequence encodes CASSLDSFTEAFF.